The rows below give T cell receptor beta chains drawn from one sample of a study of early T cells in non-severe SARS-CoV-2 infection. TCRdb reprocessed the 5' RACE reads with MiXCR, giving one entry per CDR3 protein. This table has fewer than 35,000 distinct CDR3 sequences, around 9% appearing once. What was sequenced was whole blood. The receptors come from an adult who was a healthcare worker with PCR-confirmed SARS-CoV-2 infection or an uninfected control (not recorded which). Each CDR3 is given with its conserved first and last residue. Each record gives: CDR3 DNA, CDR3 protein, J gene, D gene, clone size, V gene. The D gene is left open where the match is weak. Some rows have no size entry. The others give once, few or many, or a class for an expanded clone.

TGTGCCAGCAGTTTCGGACCGGGGTCCTATGGCTACACCTTC | CASSFGPGSYGYTF | TRBJ1-2 | - | - | TRBV12-3/TRBV12-4
TGTGCCAGCAGACCCCGCAGGTCCGGTGAGCAGTACTTC | CASRPRRSGEQYF | TRBJ2-7 | - | many | TRBV6-6
TGTGCCAGTAGTACGGGGGAGGGTCAGCCCCAGCATTTT | CASSTGEGQPQHF | TRBJ1-5 | - | many | TRBV19
TGCAGTGCTGGACACGGGACAGCGAACTATGGCTACACCTTC | CSAGHGTANYGYTF | TRBJ1-2 | TRBD1 | many | TRBV20-1
TGTGCCACCAGTCACAGGGGGAGTTACACCGGGGAGCTGTTTTTT | CATSHRGSYTGELFF | TRBJ2-2 | TRBD1 | - | TRBV24-1
TGTGCCAGCAGCTTTAAGGGGTCCAAGACCCAGTACTTC | CASSFKGSKTQYF | TRBJ2-5 | - | - | TRBV7-2
TGTGCCAGCAGTGCCGGGATCTTGATCACAGATACGCAGTATTTT | CASSAGILITDTQYF | TRBJ2-3 | - | few | TRBV2
TGCAGCGTTGAAGATCCTGGCCGGGGTTCCTACAATGAGCAGTTCTTC | CSVEDPGRGSYNEQFF | TRBJ2-1 | - | - | TRBV29-1
TGTGCCAGCAGCTTAGCGGCGGGCAGGGAATCTGAAGAGACCCAGTACTTC | CASSLAAGRESEETQYF | TRBJ2-5 | - | many | TRBV7-7
TGCAGCGTTGATTTTGGGGCAGGAAGCATTGTAGCTTTCTTT | CSVDFGAGSIVAFF | TRBJ1-1 | - | many | TRBV29-1
TGTGCCAGCAACGGACAGGGGAGGGGCACTGAAGCTTTCTTT | CASNGQGRGTEAFF | TRBJ1-1 | TRBD1 | many | TRBV27
TGTGCCAGCAGCTCAGGGAGGGTGAATGTCTACACCTTC | CASSSGRVNVYTF | TRBJ1-2 | - | - | TRBV11-2
TGTGCCAGCAGCTTCAGTAGGGACACTGAAGCTTTCTTT | CASSFSRDTEAFF | TRBJ1-1 | - | - | TRBV11-3
TGTGCCAGCAGCGTAGCTTATCGGACAGCAAATTCACCCCTCCACTTT | CASSVAYRTANSPLHF | TRBJ1-6 | - | medium-sized | TRBV9
TGTGCCAGCAGCTTGGGCGGGGTTTCCTACGAGCAGTACTTC | CASSLGGVSYEQYF | TRBJ2-7 | - | many | TRBV7-2
TGTGCCATCAGTGGATCTTTGGGGGTCTCTGGCGACGAGCAGTACTTC | CAISGSLGVSGDEQYF | TRBJ2-7 | - | - | TRBV10-3
TGTGCCAGCAGCCTTCCGGGACAGTACACTGAAGCTTTCTTT | CASSLPGQYTEAFF | TRBJ1-1 | TRBD1 | - | TRBV6-2/TRBV6-3
TGTGCCAGCTGGACCGGGGGACACGGCTCACCCCTCCACTTT | CASWTGGHGSPLHF | TRBJ1-6 | - | many | TRBV11-2
TGTGCCAGCAGTGGGGGGGTCATCAATGAGCAGTTCTTC | CASSGGVINEQFF | TRBJ2-1 | - | few | TRBV6-1
TGTGCCATCAGGGGGACAGGGGTGGAAGAGCAGTACTTC | CAIRGTGVEEQYF | TRBJ2-7 | TRBD1 | few | TRBV10-3
TGTGCCAGCAGTTTTTCGGACGAGAATCAGCCCCAGCATTTT | CASSFSDENQPQHF | TRBJ1-5 | - | - | TRBV12-3/TRBV12-4
TGTGCCAGCAGCTCGCCGGGACAGGGAGGGTTGCAGCCCCAGCATTTT | CASSSPGQGGLQPQHF | TRBJ1-5 | TRBD1 | many | TRBV7-2